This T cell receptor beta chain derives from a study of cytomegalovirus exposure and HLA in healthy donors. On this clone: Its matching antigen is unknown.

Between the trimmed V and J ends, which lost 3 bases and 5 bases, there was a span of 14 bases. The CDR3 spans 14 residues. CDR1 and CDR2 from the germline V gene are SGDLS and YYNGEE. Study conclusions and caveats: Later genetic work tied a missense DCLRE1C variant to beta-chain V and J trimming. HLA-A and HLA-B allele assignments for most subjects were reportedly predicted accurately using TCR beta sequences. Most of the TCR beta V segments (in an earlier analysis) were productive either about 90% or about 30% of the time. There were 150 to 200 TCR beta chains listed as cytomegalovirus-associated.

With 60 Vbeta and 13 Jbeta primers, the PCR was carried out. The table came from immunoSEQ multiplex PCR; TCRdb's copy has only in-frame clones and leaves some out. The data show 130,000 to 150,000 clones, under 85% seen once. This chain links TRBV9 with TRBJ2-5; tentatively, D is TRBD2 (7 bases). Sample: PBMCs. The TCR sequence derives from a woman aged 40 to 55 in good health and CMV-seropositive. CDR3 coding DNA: TGTGCCAGCAGCGAAGGTGGGGGGGCGGAGACCCAGTACTTC. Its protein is CASSEGGGAETQYF.